These 15 T cell receptor beta chains share one sample of origin, sequenced in a study of CD8 T cells in ankylosing spondylitis. TCRdb reanalysed the 5' RACE reads using MiXCR and keeps one entry per CDR3 protein. Found here are 250,000 to 350,000 distinct CDR3 sequences, roughly 20% of them singletons; the top ten hold 3.5%. Sequenced material: blood, either unsorted or a sorted T cell fraction (not recorded which). These receptors all stem from a female donor with ankylosing spondylitis or in good health (not recorded which).

The chain uses TRBV15 and TRBJ1-2, with 9 bases fitting TRBD1. Losses at the gene ends were 0 bases for V and 7 bases for J; bases not matched to a gene: 9. This CDR3 spans 16 amino acids. Germline loops: CDR1 LNHNV, CDR2 YYDKDF (reference sequence). CDR3 region: CATSRENDRGEGGYTF. The CDR3 DNA reads TGTGCCACCAGCAGAGAAAATGACAGGGGGGAGGGTGGCTACACCTTC.

This clonotype was observed a single time. CDR3 nucleotides: TGTGCCAGCAGCCTGGGAGGCCCGCGGGATCAGCCCCAGCATTTT. Translated, it gives CASSLGGPRDQPQHF. The chain employs TRBV7-2 and TRBJ1-5; D not certain. Trimming left V 5 bases short and J 5 bases short, with 16 bases between. The length of the CDR3 is 15 residues. CDR1 and CDR2 (germline): SGHTA, FQGNSA.

This clonotype was counted many times. The chain recombines TRBV2 with TRBJ2-7; TRBD2 agrees at 13 bases. Germline CDR1 reads SNHLY; CDR2 reads FYNNEI. Germline trimming cut 5 bases from V and 1 base from J; bases unmatched to any gene: 5. The CDR3 runs 16 residues. The CDR3, as DNA: TGTGCCAGCAGTCCCCGACTAGCGGGAGGATCCTACGAGCAGTACTTC. This translates into CASSPRLAGGSYEQYF.

This clonotype was observed once. The V call is TRBV21-1, the J call TRBJ2-7; the table's TRBD1 call for D was not verified on the DNA. TRBV21-1 is a listed pseudogene. This CDR3 spans 15 amino acids. CDR3 residues: CASSKVRGTAYEQYF. Here the CDR3 DNA reads TGTGCCAGCAGCAAAGTGAGGGGGACGGCCTACGAGCAGTACTTC.

This clonotype appeared a few times. Written as DNA, the CDR3 is TGTGCCAGCAGCTCCCGACTAGTACGAGGGAATGAGCAGTTCTTC. This translates into CASSSRLVRGNEQFF. The rearrangement joins TRBV11-2 to TRBJ2-1; perhaps TRBD2 as D (6 bases). CDR1 is SGHAT, CDR2 FQNNGV, per germline. This CDR3 contains 15 residues. V was trimmed by 4 bases and J by 7 bases, leaving 17 bases between them.

This clonotype was counted a few times. V usage is TRBV9 and J usage is TRBJ2-1, with 7 nucleotides matching TRBD2. J was trimmed by 8 bases and V by 0 bases; bases with no gene match: 5. The CDR3 loop spans 14 amino acids. Germline V gives CDR1 SGDLS, CDR2 YYNGEE. CDR3 in amino acids: CASSVGVGRDEQFF. The DNA of the CDR3 is TGTGCCAGCAGCGTAGGTGTAGGGAGGGATGAGCAGTTCTTC.

This chain links TRBV6-5 with TRBJ2-5; TRBD1 might be the D (5 bases). The V end was cut by 4 bases, the J end by 5 bases, with 17 bases between. The CDR3 runs 15 residues. Germline V gene sequence: CDR1 MNHEY, CDR2 SVGAGI. The CDR3 is CASSLLGRAVETQYF. In nucleotides, the CDR3 is TGTGCCAGCAGTTTACTCGGCAGGGCTGTGGAGACCCAGTACTTC.

This clonotype has only a few counts. CDR3 region: CASSPDQGAGEQYF. As DNA, the CDR3 is TGTGCCAGCTCACCCGATCAGGGTGCGGGGGAGCAGTACTTC. This chain connects TRBV18 to TRBJ2-7, with D possibly matching TRBD2 (6 bases). Trimming removed 3 bases at V and 7 bases at J, with 16 bases between. CDR1 KGHSH and CDR2 LQKENI come from the germline V gene. This CDR3 is built from 14 residues.

The J gene is TRBJ2-1, the V gene TRBV7-7; D remains unclear. The germline V and J ends were trimmed by 3 bases and 2 bases, with 5 bases remaining between them. CDR1 is SSHAT and CDR2 is FNYEAQ in the germline V gene (reference sequence). This CDR3 has 13 residues. CDR3 sequence: CASSFSPYNEQFF. The CDR3 DNA reads as TGTGCCAGCAGCTTCTCCCCCTACAATGAGCAGTTCTTC.

The J gene is TRBJ2-1, the V gene TRBV4-1, with 8 nucleotides matching TRBD2. The CDR3 covers 16 residues. The trim removed 1 base at V and 8 bases at J, leaving 10 bases unmatched. Per the germline V gene, CDR1 is MGHRA and CDR2 is YSYEKL. CDR3 sequence (DNA): TGCGCCAGCAGCCAAGTAACATCTAGCGGGTGGTATGAGCAGTTCTTC. Translating it yields CASSQVTSSGWYEQFF.

The chain couples TRBV7-7 to TRBJ2-7; TRBD2 aligns across 8 bases. Trimming at V came to 5 bases and at J to 3 bases, leaving 9 bases not matched to a gene. There are 15 residues in the CDR3. The germline V gene has CDR1 SSHAT and CDR2 FNYEAQ (reference sequence). This CDR3 is CASSPSGGGLYEQYF. The CDR3 DNA sequence: TGTGCCAGCAGCCCCTCCGGGGGGGGCCTCTACGAGCAGTACTTC.

This clonotype was found a few times. The J gene is TRBJ2-2, the V gene TRBV15; unclear D gene. CDR3 length: 14 amino acids. CDR1 is LNHNV and CDR2 is YYDKDF in the germline V gene (reference sequence). The V end was cut by 0 bases, the J end by 4 bases, with 6 bases between. The CDR3 loop is CATSRDHGTGELFF. The CDR3 DNA reads TGTGCCACCAGCAGAGATCATGGCACCGGGGAGCTGTTTTTT.

This clonotype was seen only a few times. The chain uses TRBV24-1 and TRBJ2-1; the match to TRBD1 covers 9 bases. V was pared by 7 bases and J by 8 bases, with 8 bases of the junction left unmatched. CDR1 KGHDR and CDR2 SFDVKD come from the germline V gene. CDR3 size: 14 residues. The CDR3 loop is CATSGDRARDEQFF. The CDR3 coding sequence is TGTGCCACCAGCGGGGACAGGGCGCGGGATGAGCAGTTCTTC.

The sample holds a few counts of this clonotype. V usage is TRBV10-3 and J usage is TRBJ2-3; tentatively, D is TRBD1 or TRBD2 (5 bases each). The CDR3 spans 11 residues. Deletions cut 3 bases from V and 14 bases from J, with 12 bases between. CDR1 is ENHRY and CDR2 is SYGVKD in the germline V gene. The CDR3 here is CAISDDGTPYF. The CDR3 DNA is TGTGCCATCAGTGACGACGGGACCCCGTATTTT.

This clonotype was detected a few times. The rearrangement links TRBV12-3 or TRBV12-4 to TRBJ1-5; the match to TRBD1 covers 7 bases. V gave up 5 bases and J gave up 1 base; unmatched junction bases: 5. The CDR3 covers 15 residues. CDR3 sequence: CASSGGTVSNQPQHF. For the CDR3, the DNA is TGTGCCAGCAGTGGCGGGACAGTGAGCAATCAGCCCCAGCATTTT.